This T cell receptor beta chain was identified in a study of blood T cell repertoires in COVID-19. Study context: COVID-19 samples collected from the United States, Italy and Spain covered acute and convalescent phases. T cells, B-cell-depleted T cells, or PBMCs provided the cDNA or gDNA that served as material.

Under the authors' procedure: From reference gene primer amplification, estimates of nucleated cell counts were derived. Profiling relied on immunoSEQ multiplex PCR, and the TCRdb table lists in-frame clones only, not all of them. The D gene and trimming were derived from the DNA, and the V and J assignments and clone size from that table. The top ten hold roughly 1.5% of the sample, which has about 210,000 clones, around 88% seen once. The source of this sequence is a man between 18 and 29 years old with active or convalescent COVID-19. The specimen was peripheral blood.

CDR3 in amino acids: CASSSPSLAGMGLEQYF. The CDR3 coding sequence is TGTGCCAGCAGTTCCCCGTCACTAGCGGGCATGGGGCTCGAGCAGTACTTC. The V gene is TRBV6-2 or TRBV6-3, the J gene TRBJ2-7; 9 positions agree with TRBD2. This CDR3 is built from 17 residues. The germline CDR1 and CDR2 sequences are MNHEY and SVGEGT. V was pared by 4 bases and J by 6 bases, with 16 bases of the junction left unmatched.